Following are 9 T cell receptor beta chains from one sample sequenced in a study of blood T cell repertoires in COVID-19. Libraries were prepared by immunoSEQ multiplex PCR; TCRdb keeps only in-frame clonotypes and omits some of them. The sample holds about 240,000 clones, around nine tenths seen once. Sequencing was carried out using peripheral blood. The receptors were gathered from a woman in her 70s with active or convalescent COVID-19.

This sequence joins TRBV29-1 and TRBJ1-1; perhaps TRBD1 as D (5 bases). Trimming removed 3 bases from V and 10 bases from J, with 12 bases in between. Germline CDR1 is SQVTM and CDR2 is ANQGSEA. This CDR3 has 11 amino acids. This chain's CDR3 is CSVEEQVLAFF. CDR3 nucleotide sequence: TGCAGCGTTGAGGAACAGGTACTAGCTTTCTTT.

The chain joins TRBV5-4 to TRBJ2-3; 8 bases match TRBD2. This CDR3 is 16 amino acids long. CDR1 and CDR2 from the germline V gene are SGHNT and YYREEE (reference sequence). V was pared by 1 base and J by 0 bases, with 4 bases of the junction left unmatched. For the CDR3, the DNA is TGTGCCAGCAGCTTGTATCGCGGGGGGAGCACAGATACGCAGTATTTT. Protein product: CASSLYRGGSTDTQYF.

The genes are TRBV4-3 and TRBJ1-1; tentative D call: TRBD1 (5 bases). Germline assignment: CDR1 LGHNA and CDR2 YSLEER. V was cut by 0 bases and J by 0 bases, with 20 bases left in between. The CDR3 is made up of 19 amino acids. The CDR3 reads CASSQEAGRESTMNTEAFF. The CDR3 DNA sequence: TGCGCCAGCAGCCAAGAGGCAGGGAGGGAATCCACGATGAACACTGAAGCTTTCTTT.

This sequence joins TRBV9 and TRBJ1-2; maybe TRBD1 (5 bases). Germline V gene data show CDR1 as SGDLS and CDR2 as YYNGEE. CDR3 size: 15 residues. Deletions cut 4 bases from V and 3 bases from J, with 16 bases between. The CDR3: CASSPTLAGHYGYTF. As DNA, the CDR3 is TGTGCCAGCAGCCCCACCCTGGCGGGGCACTATGGCTACACCTTC.

This rearrangement joins TRBV27 to TRBJ2-2, with TRBD2 as a possible D gene (6 bases). The CDR3 contains 14 residues. Germline loops: CDR1 MNHEY, CDR2 SMNVEV (reference sequence). V was clipped by 8 bases and J by 5 bases, with 15 bases between them. CDR3 in DNA: TGTGCCAGCCAGGGACCACGGGGGACCGGGGAGCTGTTTTTT. The encoded protein is CASQGPRGTGELFF.

The V call is TRBV6-6, the J call TRBJ1-2, with 7 bases that match TRBD1. The germline CDR1 and CDR2 sequences are MNHNY and SVGAGI (reference sequence). The CDR3 is made up of 12 amino acids. J gave up 4 bases and V 8 bases, and 4 bases lay outside the gene matches. CDR3 sequence: CASFTGVYGYTF. The CDR3 DNA sequence: TGTGCCAGCTTTACAGGGGTCTATGGCTACACCTTC.

The chain employs TRBV4-3 and TRBJ1-4, with 8 bases identical to TRBD1. V trimming: 3 bases; J trimming: 4 bases; junction bases outside the gene matches: 4. Germline V gives CDR1 LGHNA, CDR2 YSLEER. This CDR3 is 15 amino acids long. The CDR3 DNA reads TGCGCCAGCAGCCAGGCAGGGGGCCATAATGAAAAACTGTTTTTT. Translation gives CASSQAGGHNEKLFF.

This chain connects TRBV6-5 to TRBJ2-7; D may be TRBD1 (5 bases). Trimming removed 6 bases from V and 0 bases from J, with 6 bases in between. CDR1 and CDR2 from the germline V gene are MNHEY and SVGAGI. The CDR3 spans 12 residues. CDR3 nucleotides: TGTGCCAGCAGCCAGGGCTCCTACGAGCAGTACTTC. Translating it yields CASSQGSYEQYF.

This clone was seen only a few times. The V gene is TRBV6-1, the J gene TRBJ2-7; 7 positions agree with TRBD1. Germline lookup yields CDR1 MNHNS and CDR2 SASEGT. The CDR3 consists of 14 residues. Germline trimming cut 3 bases from V and 3 bases from J; bases unmatched to any gene: 5. CDR3 loop: CASSEGAGGYEQYF. CDR3 sequence (DNA): TGTGCCAGCAGTGAGGGTGCAGGGGGCTACGAGCAGTACTTC.